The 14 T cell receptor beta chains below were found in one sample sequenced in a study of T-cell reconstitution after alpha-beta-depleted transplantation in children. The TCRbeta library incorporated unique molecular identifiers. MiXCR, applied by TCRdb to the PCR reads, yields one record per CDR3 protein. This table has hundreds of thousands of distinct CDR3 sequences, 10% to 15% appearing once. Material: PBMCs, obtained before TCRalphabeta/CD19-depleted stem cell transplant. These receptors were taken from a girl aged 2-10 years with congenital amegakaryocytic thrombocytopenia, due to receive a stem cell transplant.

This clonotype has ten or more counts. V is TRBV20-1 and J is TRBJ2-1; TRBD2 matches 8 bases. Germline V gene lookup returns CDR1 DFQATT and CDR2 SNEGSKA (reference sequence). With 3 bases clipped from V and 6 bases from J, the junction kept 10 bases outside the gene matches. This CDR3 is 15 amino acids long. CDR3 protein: CSASPTSGALNEQFF. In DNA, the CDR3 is TGCAGTGCTAGCCCAACTAGCGGAGCTCTCAATGAGCAGTTCTTC.

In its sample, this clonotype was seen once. The CDR3 sequence: CSARDPNQPQHF. The CDR3 DNA is TGCAGTGCTAGAGATCCTAATCAGCCCCAGCATTTT. The chain is built from TRBV20-1 and TRBJ1-5; D remains ambiguous. CDR3 length: 12 amino acids. Per the germline V gene, CDR1 is DFQATT and CDR2 is SNEGSKA (reference sequence). The germline V and J ends were trimmed by 0 bases and 4 bases, with 4 bases remaining between them.

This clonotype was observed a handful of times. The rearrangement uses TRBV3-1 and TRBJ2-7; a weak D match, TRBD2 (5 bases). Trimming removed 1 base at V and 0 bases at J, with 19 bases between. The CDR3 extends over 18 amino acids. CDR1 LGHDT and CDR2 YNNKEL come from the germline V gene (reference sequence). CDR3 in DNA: TGTGCCAGCAGCCAAGTGACCCAACCGGGAAAATTCTCCTACGAGCAGTACTTC. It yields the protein CASSQVTQPGKFSYEQYF.

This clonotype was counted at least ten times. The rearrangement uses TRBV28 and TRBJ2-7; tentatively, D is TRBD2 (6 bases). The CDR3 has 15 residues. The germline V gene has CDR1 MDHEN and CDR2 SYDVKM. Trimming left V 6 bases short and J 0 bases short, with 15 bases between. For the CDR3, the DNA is TGTGCCAGCAGCTTAGCGGATGCGAGCTCCTACGAGCAGTACTTC. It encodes CASSLADASSYEQYF.

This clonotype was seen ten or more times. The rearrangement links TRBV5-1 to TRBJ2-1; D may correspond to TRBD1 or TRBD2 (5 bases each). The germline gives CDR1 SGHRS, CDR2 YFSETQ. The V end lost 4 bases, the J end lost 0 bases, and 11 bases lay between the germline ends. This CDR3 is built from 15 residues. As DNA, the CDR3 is TGCGCCAGCAGCCCCGGGACGAACTCCTACAATGAGCAGTTCTTC. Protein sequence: CASSPGTNSYNEQFF.

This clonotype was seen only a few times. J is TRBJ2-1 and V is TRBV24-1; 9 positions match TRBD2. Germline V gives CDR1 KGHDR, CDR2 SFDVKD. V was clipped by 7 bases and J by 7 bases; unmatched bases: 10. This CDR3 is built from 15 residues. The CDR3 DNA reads TGTGCCACCAGCCGCGGGGGGGCAACTGAAAATGAGCAGTTCTTC. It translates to CATSRGGATENEQFF.

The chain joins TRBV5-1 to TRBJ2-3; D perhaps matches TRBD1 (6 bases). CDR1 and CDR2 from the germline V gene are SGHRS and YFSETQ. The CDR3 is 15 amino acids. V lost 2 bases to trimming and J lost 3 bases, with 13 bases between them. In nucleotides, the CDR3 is TGCGCCAGCAGCTTAGACCCCCAGGGGACAGATACGCAGTATTTT. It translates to CASSLDPQGTDTQYF.

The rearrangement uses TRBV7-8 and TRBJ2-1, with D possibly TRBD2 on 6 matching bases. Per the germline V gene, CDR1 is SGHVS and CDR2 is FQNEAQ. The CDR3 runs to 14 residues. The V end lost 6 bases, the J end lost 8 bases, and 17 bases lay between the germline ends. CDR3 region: CASSPGEEVDEQFF. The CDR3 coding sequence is TGTGCCAGCAGTCCGGGAGAAGAGGTTGATGAGCAGTTCTTC. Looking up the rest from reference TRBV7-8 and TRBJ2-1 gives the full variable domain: GAGVSQSPRYKVAKRGQDVALRCDPISGHVSLFWYQQALGQGPEFLTYFQNEAQLDKSGLPSDRFFAERPEGSVSTLKIQRTQQEDSAVYLCASSPGEEVDEQFFGPGTRLTVL.

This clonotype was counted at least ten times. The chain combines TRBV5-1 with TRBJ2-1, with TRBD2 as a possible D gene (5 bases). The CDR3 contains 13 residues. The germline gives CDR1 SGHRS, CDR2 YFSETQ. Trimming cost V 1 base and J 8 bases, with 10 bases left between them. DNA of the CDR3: TGCGCCAGCAGCTTGTTCGGGATGTATGAGCAGTTCTTC. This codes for CASSLFGMYEQFF.

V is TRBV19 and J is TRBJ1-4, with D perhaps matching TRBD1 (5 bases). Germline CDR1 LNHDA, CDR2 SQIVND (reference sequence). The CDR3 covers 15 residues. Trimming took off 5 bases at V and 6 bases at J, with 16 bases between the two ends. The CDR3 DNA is TGTGCCAGTAGTGGATCCGGGACGGTAGATGAAAAACTGTTTTTT. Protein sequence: CASSGSGTVDEKLFF.

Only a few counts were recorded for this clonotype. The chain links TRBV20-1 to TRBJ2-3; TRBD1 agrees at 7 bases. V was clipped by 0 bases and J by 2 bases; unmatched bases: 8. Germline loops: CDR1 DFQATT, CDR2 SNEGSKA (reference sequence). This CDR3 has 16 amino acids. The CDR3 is CSARDSGTAITDTQYF. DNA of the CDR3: TGCAGTGCTAGAGACTCAGGGACAGCAATCACAGATACGCAGTATTTT.

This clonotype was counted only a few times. The CDR3: CASSLALAGFNEQFF. The CDR3 DNA is TGTGCCAGCAGCCTGGCACTAGCGGGATTCAATGAGCAGTTCTTC. The chain is built from TRBV7-3 and TRBJ2-1, with TRBD2 matching 10 bases. The germline V gene encodes CDR1 SGHTA and CDR2 FQGTGA. This CDR3 is built from 15 residues. The trim removed 5 bases at V and 6 bases at J, leaving 7 bases unmatched. The entire variable domain, with the rest obtained from reference TRBV7-3 and TRBJ2-1, is as follows: GAGVSQTPSNKVTEKGKYVELRCDPISGHTALYWYRQSLGQGPEFLIYFQGTGAADDSGLPNDRFFAVRPEGSVSTLKIQRTERGDSAVYLCASSLALAGFNEQFFGPGTRLTVL.

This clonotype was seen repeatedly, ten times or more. For the CDR3, the DNA is TGTGCCAGCAGCGCCGGACAGCCCCTAACCTACGAGCAGTACTTC. Its translation: CASSAGQPLTYEQYF. This sequence joins TRBV9 and TRBJ2-7; tentative D call: TRBD1 (6 bases). The CDR3 has 15 residues. V lost 3 bases and J 2 bases, leaving 15 bases between the germline ends. Germline CDR1 and CDR2: SGDLS and YYNGEE.

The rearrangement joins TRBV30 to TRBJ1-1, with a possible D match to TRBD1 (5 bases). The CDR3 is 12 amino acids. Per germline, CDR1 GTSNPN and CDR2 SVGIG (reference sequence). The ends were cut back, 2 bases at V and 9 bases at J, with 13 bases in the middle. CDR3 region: CAWSLGSGKAFF. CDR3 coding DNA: TGTGCCTGGAGTTTAGGGTCAGGGAAAGCTTTCTTT.